This TCR beta chain was sequenced during a study of blood T cell repertoires in COVID-19 (dated by TCRdb to the early 2020s). Concerning the study at large: Samples from collaborators originated in the United States, Italy and Spain and spanned both the acute and convalescent phases of COVID-19. Deeply sampled blood TCRbeta repertoires from subjects exposed to, actively infected with, or recovered from COVID-19 were included in the dataset. The material from the prospective study consisted of cDNA or gDNA derived from T cells, B-cell-depleted T cells, or PBMCs. Sample metadata almost always included a de-identified subject ID, COVID-19 status, age in years and sex. The samples were drawn from two sources: the first 160 participants of the ongoing ImmuneRACE study, and 1,000 to 1,500 subjects contributed by 6 global collaborators. HLA class I and class II types, where available, came from metadata supplied by the sample provider rather than from assay-based typing. The repertoires were made available in a free public database intended to serve as a resource for research on the immune response to SARS-CoV-2. Points the paper makes about the study in general: The amount of clinical and demographic metadata varied by source and participant and was provided uncurated.

CDR1 and CDR2, looked up from the germline V gene, are MDHEN and SYDVKM. Its CDR3 holds 12 amino acids, cysteine through phenylalanine. Only CDR3 DNA remains: 36 bases, in frame from the first base. V was cut back by 4 bases and J by 10 bases, leaving a gap of 13 bases between them. Collaborating institutions collected whole blood in K2EDTA tubes following their own protocols. For TCRbeta analysis, collaborators shipped samples as frozen whole blood, isolated PBMCs, or DNA extracted from either of those sample types. The table lists this clone with a count of one. Its binding antigen is unknown. Base qualities are not recorded, but no much larger clone differs from it by a single base. TCRbeta CDR3 regions were amplified from genomic DNA using the immunoSEQ Assay, a bias-controlled multiplex PCR. The authors processed their data as follows. The number of nucleated cells in each sample was estimated by amplification of reference gene primers within the assay. To quantify the absolute abundance of each unique TCRbeta CDR3 rearrangement, sequence reads were collapsed and filtered. For each sample, productive Simpson clonality was calculated as the square root of Simpson's diversity index across productive rearrangements. TCRdb stores this immuneACCESS table with in-frame sequences only. Part of the clones is absent; in the studies checked, under half of the shortfall reflects unresolved V genes, and no reason is known for the rest. Clonal size and the V and J genes are those of that table, whereas D and trimming came from the DNA. This sample gives roughly 34,000 clones in total; over 80% of them show up just once. The ten largest clones represent almost 10% of the sample.

The sample was peripheral blood. The V gene is TRBV28 and the J gene is TRBJ1-1, with no confident D gene call. This sequence was found in a human donor with active COVID-19. The donor label of this sample is uncertain. Here is the DNA: TGTGCCAGCAGTTCCTCGGAGGCTGGAGCTTTCTTT. This yields the protein CASSSSEAGAFF.